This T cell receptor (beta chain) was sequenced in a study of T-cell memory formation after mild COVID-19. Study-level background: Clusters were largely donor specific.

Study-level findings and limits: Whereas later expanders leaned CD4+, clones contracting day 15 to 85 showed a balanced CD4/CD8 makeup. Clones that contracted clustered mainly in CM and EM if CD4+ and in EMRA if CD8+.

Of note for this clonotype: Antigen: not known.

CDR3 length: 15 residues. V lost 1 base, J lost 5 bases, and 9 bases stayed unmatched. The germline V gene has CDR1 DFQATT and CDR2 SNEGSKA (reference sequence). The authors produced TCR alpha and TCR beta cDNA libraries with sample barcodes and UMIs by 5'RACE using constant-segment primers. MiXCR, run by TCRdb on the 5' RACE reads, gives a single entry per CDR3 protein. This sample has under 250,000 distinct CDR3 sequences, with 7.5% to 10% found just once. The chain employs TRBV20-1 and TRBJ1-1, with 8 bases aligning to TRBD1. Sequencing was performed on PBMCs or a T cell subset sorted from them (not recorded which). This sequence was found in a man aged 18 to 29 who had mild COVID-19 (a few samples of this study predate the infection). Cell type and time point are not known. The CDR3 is CSARVPQGGVTEAFF. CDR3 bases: TGCAGTGCTAGAGTCCCACAGGGGGGAGTGACTGAAGCTTTCTTT.